One and the same sample provided the 27 T cell receptor beta chains below, sequenced in a study of blood T cell repertoires in COVID-19 (dated by TCRdb to the early 2020s). The method was the immunoSEQ multiplex PCR assay. TCRdb re-hosts the immuneACCESS table, in-frame sequences only. Its copies lack some clones; in the studies checked, an unresolved V gene accounts for under half of them, and the cause for the rest is not known. The sample table records approximately 140,000 clones; about four fifths of these occur just once. Clones ranked in the top ten supply around a tenth of the sample. The source material was peripheral blood. The source is a man aged 40-49 years with active or convalescent COVID-19.

V and J are TRBV14 and TRBJ1-6; D gene ambiguous. Trimming removed 4 bases from V and 9 bases from J, with 13 bases in between. The CDR3 spans 14 residues. The germline V gene has CDR1 SGHDN and CDR2 FVKESK. DNA for the CDR3: TGTGCCAGCAGCCCACAGAGCTTGGTTTCACCCCTCCACTTT. This sequence encodes CASSPQSLVSPLHF.

The V and J genes are TRBV3-1 (or the pseudogene TRBV3-2) and TRBJ2-7; 10 bases align to TRBD1. The germline CDR1 and CDR2 sequences are LGHDT and YNNKEL (reference sequence). With 6 bases clipped from V and 6 bases from J, the junction kept 17 bases outside the gene matches. The CDR3 is 17 residues long. This CDR3 is CASRPTSSLTGGGEQYF. Written as DNA, the CDR3 is TGTGCCAGCAGACCTACCTCGAGTTTGACAGGGGGCGGCGAGCAGTACTTC.

V usage is TRBV3-1 (or the pseudogene TRBV3-2) and J usage is TRBJ1-5, with TRBD1 matching over 11 bases. The J segment lost 4 bases and the V segment lost 3 bases, leaving 26 bases of the junction unmatched. This CDR3 is built from 23 residues. The germline CDR1 and CDR2 sequences are LGHDT and YNNKEL (reference sequence). The CDR3 nucleotides are TGTGCCAGCAGCCAGGCGATTGGCCTGGACAGGGGGCGGAATATTGGGGGGAATCAGCCCCAGCATTTT. This translates into CASSQAIGLDRGRNIGGNQPQHF.

The chain combines TRBV12-3 or TRBV12-4 with TRBJ1-2; 9 bases are shared with TRBD1. The V segment lost 7 bases and the J segment 4 bases; nucleotides outside the gene matches: 4. The length of the CDR3 is 13 residues. The CDR3 loop reads CASKPTGGYGYTF. The CDR3 DNA reads TGTGCCAGCAAACCGACAGGGGGCTATGGCTACACCTTC.

The chain is built from TRBV6-5 and TRBJ2-7; D is perhaps TRBD1 (6 bases). CDR1 and CDR2 from the germline V gene are MNHEY and SVGAGI. Trimming took 7 bases from V and 1 from J, leaving 14 bases between them. The CDR3 is 14 amino acids. The chain's CDR3 is CASTTSTGSYEQYF. The DNA for the CDR3 is TGTGCCAGCACGACTTCGACAGGTTCCTACGAGCAGTACTTC.

This sequence joins TRBV19 and TRBJ2-1; TRBD2 agrees at 11 bases. J was trimmed by 3 bases and V by 3 bases; bases with no gene match: 4. Looked up from germline, CDR1 is LNHDA and CDR2 is SQIVND (reference sequence). The CDR3 runs to 16 residues. This CDR3 is CASSIWLAGGYNEQFF. CDR3 coding DNA: TGTGCCAGTAGTATTTGGCTAGCGGGGGGCTACAATGAGCAGTTCTTC.

The chain recombines TRBV18 with TRBJ1-1; D is perhaps TRBD1 (5 bases). Trimming stripped 2 bases from V and 1 base from J, with 11 bases between. The CDR3 totals 15 residues. The germline gives CDR1 KGHSH, CDR2 LQKENI. The DNA for the CDR3 is TGTGCCAGCTCACCATTCCAGGGCAGGAACACTGAAGCTTTCTTT. The encoded protein is CASSPFQGRNTEAFF.

On this clone: Its ends do not fully match the called genes, so a read error is possible. The chain uses TRBV5-8 and TRBJ1-5, with 12 bases that match TRBD1. The CDR3 is 16 amino acids. CDR1 SGHTS and CDR2 YDEGEE come from the germline V gene. The CDR3 region has the DNA TGTGCCAGCATCACCTTTGGGACAGGGGGCAACCAGCCCCAGCATTTT. This translates into CASITFGTGGNQPQHF.

In its sample, this clone was seen a few times. This sequence joins TRBV5-1 and TRBJ2-6; possibly TRBD2 for D (6 bases). Germline loops: CDR1 SGHRS, CDR2 YFSETQ. This CDR3 has 14 amino acids. V was pared by 9 bases and J by 0 bases, with 10 bases between. This CDR3 is CATRDSSGANVLTF. The CDR3 DNA reads TGCGCCACCCGGGACTCCTCTGGGGCCAACGTCCTGACTTTC.

The CDR3 loop is CAWRGQSTVNSPLHF. CDR3 bases: TGTGCCTGGAGGGGACAGTCTACAGTTAATTCACCCCTCCACTTT. This chain connects TRBV30 to TRBJ1-6; 7 nucleotides align to TRBD1. The germline CDR1 and CDR2 sequences are GTSNPN and SVGIG (reference sequence). V lost 3 bases and J lost 6; bases outside the gene matches: 8. CDR3 length equals 15 residues.

The J gene is TRBJ2-1, the V gene TRBV5-4, with a tentative D call TRBD2 (6 bases). V lost 0 bases to trimming and J lost 2 bases, with 15 bases between them. This CDR3 region has 17 residues. Per germline, CDR1 SGHNT and CDR2 YYREEE (reference sequence). The CDR3 region is CASSLVIAVGAYNEQFF. The CDR3 nucleotides read TGTGCCAGCAGCTTGGTGATAGCGGTGGGTGCCTACAATGAGCAGTTCTTC.

The J gene is TRBJ1-4, the V gene TRBV18, with TRBD1 matching 7 bases. J was trimmed by 4 bases and V by 5 bases; bases with no gene match: 7. The germline CDR1 and CDR2 sequences are KGHSH and LQKENI. The CDR3 extends over 15 amino acids. The chain's CDR3 is CASSIRTGGNEKLFF. In DNA, the CDR3 is TGTGCCAGCTCAATCAGGACAGGTGGTAATGAAAAACTGTTTTTT. Together with reference TRBV18 and TRBJ1-4, the CDR3 gives the full variable domain: NAGVMQNPRHLVRRRGQEARLRCSPMKGHSHVYWYRQLPEEGLKFMVYLQKENIIDESGMPKERFSAEFPKEGPSILRIQQVVRGDSAAYFCASSIRTGGNEKLFFGSGTQLSVL.

In nucleotides, the CDR3 is TGTGCCAGCAGCCCTCAGGGTTTAGAGACGGCACCCCTCCACTTT. As protein: CASSPQGLETAPLHF. This rearrangement joins TRBV7-2 to TRBJ1-6, with D maybe TRBD1 (5 bases). The V end lost 5 bases, the J end lost 11 bases, and 19 bases lay between the germline ends. CDR1 is SGHTA, CDR2 FQGNSA, per germline. The CDR3 consists of 15 residues.

The V gene is TRBV18, the J gene TRBJ1-5, with D possibly TRBD1 on 5 matching bases. The CDR3 has 14 residues. CDR1 and CDR2 from the germline V gene are KGHSH and LQKENI. Trimming pared 0 bases from V and 5 bases from J, leaving 8 bases between. The CDR3 region is CASSPPGGDQPQHF. The CDR3 DNA follows: TGTGCCAGCTCACCACCCGGGGGAGATCAGCCCCAGCATTTT.

This chain's CDR3 is CASRGLAAQETQYF. DNA for the CDR3: TGTGCCAGCAGGGGGCTAGCGGCCCAAGAGACCCAGTACTTC. The chain links TRBV3-1 (or the pseudogene TRBV3-2) to TRBJ2-5; 7 nucleotides agree with TRBD2. Germline CDR1 reads LGHDT; CDR2 reads YNNKEL (reference sequence). CDR3 length: 14 amino acids. Trimming took 6 bases from V and 1 from J; bases not matched to a gene: 5.

V gene TRBV5-4 combines with J gene TRBJ1-3; the D gene is possibly TRBD1 (6 bases). In germline, CDR1 is SGHNT, CDR2 YYREEE (reference sequence). V was clipped by 4 bases and J by 0 bases, with 17 bases between them. The CDR3 runs 17 residues. The CDR3: CASSPRGGGTSGNTIYF. The DNA for the CDR3 is TGTGCCAGCAGCCCCCGGGGAGGGGGGACCTCTGGAAACACCATATATTTT.

The CDR3 nucleotides are TGTGCTAGTGGTGATGGGGGGGCGAGGGATGAGCAGTTCTTC. It encodes CASGDGGARDEQFF. The chain carries TRBV12-5 and TRBJ2-1; perhaps TRBD2 as D (7 bases). The CDR3 contains 14 residues. V was shortened by 5 bases and J by 8 bases, with 16 bases between the two germline ends. Germline CDR1 LGHNT, CDR2 FRNRAP.

The chain has TRBV6-5 and TRBJ1-4, with 7 positions matching TRBD1. This CDR3 region has 14 residues. J gave up 10 bases and V 6 bases, and 11 bases lay outside the gene matches. Per the germline V gene, CDR1 is MNHEY and CDR2 is SVGAGI. The CDR3 protein is CASRRATGAGKLFF. DNA of the CDR3: TGTGCCAGCAGACGAGCCACAGGGGCCGGAAAACTGTTTTTT.

V gene TRBV19 combines with J gene TRBJ2-1; 7 nucleotides agree with TRBD2. The CDR3 contains 17 residues. Germline assignment: CDR1 LNHDA and CDR2 SQIVND (reference sequence). Germline trimming cut 0 bases from V and 4 bases from J; bases unmatched to any gene: 9. CDR3 in amino acids: CASSIEATGGYYNEQFF. The CDR3 DNA reads TGTGCCAGTAGTATAGAGGCTACCGGGGGGTATTACAATGAGCAGTTCTTC.

This chain joins TRBV19 and TRBJ1-5; the match to TRBD1 covers 7 bases. The ends lost 7 bases at V and 1 base at J; junction bases unmatched: 7. CDR1 and CDR2 from the germline V gene are LNHDA and SQIVND (reference sequence). The CDR3 totals 15 residues. The CDR3 region is CASTEGGRSNQPQHF. CDR3 coding DNA: TGTGCCAGTACCGAAGGGGGCAGGAGCAATCAGCCCCAGCATTTT.

CDR3 in DNA: TGTGCCAGTAGTGCAGCGGGGGGGCCCTATACGCAGTATTTT. Encoded protein: CASSAAGGPYTQYF. V usage is TRBV19 and J usage is TRBJ2-3, with 10 bases fitting TRBD2. J was trimmed by 7 bases and V by 5 bases; bases with no gene match: 6. CDR1 is LNHDA and CDR2 is SQIVND in the germline V gene (reference sequence). The CDR3 is made up of 14 amino acids.

The genes are TRBV27 and TRBJ2-5, with TRBD2 matching 10 bases. Germline CDR1 MNHEY, CDR2 SMNVEV (reference sequence). This CDR3 has 16 residues. J was trimmed by 5 bases and V by 1 base; bases with no gene match: 7. CDR3 coding DNA: TGTGCCAGCAGTTTATACAGCGGGGGGGCCCGGGAGACCCAGTACTTC. This sequence encodes CASSLYSGGARETQYF.

The V gene is TRBV7-3, the J gene TRBJ1-1, with TRBD1 identical over 7 bases. Germline CDR1 and CDR2: SGHTA and FQGTGA. The CDR3 loop spans 14 amino acids. Trimming at V came to 6 bases and at J to 4 bases, leaving 8 bases not matched to a gene. The CDR3 region has the DNA TGTGCCAGCAGGCGGGACAGTGGGAGCACTGAAGCTTTCTTT. As protein: CASRRDSGSTEAFF.

J is TRBJ2-7 and V is TRBV5-5, with 7 bases lining up with TRBD1. The CDR3 runs 16 residues. Germline V gene sequence: CDR1 SGHKS, CDR2 YYEKEE (reference sequence). With 1 base clipped from V and 1 base from J, the junction kept 8 bases outside the gene matches. CDR3: CASSLFSGTVSYEQYF. In nucleotides, the CDR3 is TGTGCCAGCAGCTTGTTTTCAGGGACAGTGTCCTACGAGCAGTACTTC.

The chain recombines TRBV29-1 with TRBJ1-6; 9 bases map to TRBD1. CDR1 and CDR2 from the germline V gene are SQVTM and ANQGSEA. CDR3 length: 14 amino acids. The trim removed 8 bases at V and 8 bases at J, leaving 10 bases unmatched. The CDR3 nucleotides are TGCAGCCCAAGAATGGGACAGGGCGATTCACCCCTCCACTTT. Translated: CSPRMGQGDSPLHF.

V usage is TRBV4-3 and J usage is TRBJ2-5; 13 bases match TRBD2. This CDR3 contains 16 residues. In germline, CDR1 is LGHNA, CDR2 YSLEER. V lost 5 bases, J lost 4 bases, and 7 bases stayed unmatched. CDR3 residues: CASSLETSGGRETQYF. The CDR3 DNA sequence: TGCGCCAGCAGCTTAGAGACTAGCGGGGGGAGAGAGACCCAGTACTTC.

Written as DNA, the CDR3 is TGCGCCAGCATGTACAGGGTCACCGGGGAGCTGTTTTTT. Its protein is CASMYRVTGELFF. This chain connects TRBV10-1 to TRBJ2-2; D might be TRBD1 (6 bases). This CDR3 comprises 13 residues. V was shortened by 7 bases and J by 4 bases, with 10 bases between the two germline ends. The germline V gene encodes CDR1 WNHNN and CDR2 SYGVQD (reference sequence).